The rows below give T cell receptor beta chains drawn from one sample of a study of blood T cell repertoires in COVID-19. TCRdb's table, derived via immunoSEQ multiplex PCR, lists solely in-frame clones and lacks some. Here the sample spans approximately 300,000 clones, about 89% being singletons. Source material: peripheral blood. The receptors here all came from a man aged 35-49 years with acute or convalescent COVID-19. Both conserved end residues are part of each CDR3. The D gene is left open where the match is weak. Not all rows give a size; the values are once, few, many and, for expanded clones, a class.

TRBJ2-4	TRBD2	TRBV3-1/TRBV3-2	NA	TGTGCCAGCAGCCGGCTACAACCGGGGGGGGAAAACATTCAGTACTTC	CASSRLQPGGENIQYF
TRBJ2-1	TRBD2	TRBV5-1	NA	TGCGCCAGCAGCATCATAGCGGGGGTTCCCCTCAATGAGCAGTTCTTC	CASSIIAGVPLNEQFF
TRBJ2-1	TRBD1	TRBV5-5	NA	TGTGCCAGCAGCTTGTACGTACAGGGGGAGTCTCAGTTCTTC	CASSLYVQGESQFF
TRBJ1-1	NA	TRBV20-1	NA	TGCAGCTTCCAGGGTGTGGGTGAAGCTTTCTTT	CSFQGVGEAFF
TRBJ1-3	NA	TRBV7-6	NA	TGTGCCAGCAGTCCGGGAGGCTCTGGAAACACCATATATTTT	CASSPGGSGNTIYF
TRBJ2-7	TRBD2	TRBV10-3	NA	TGTGCCATCAGTGGAGGGACTAGCGCCTCCTACGAGCAGTACTTC	CAISGGTSASYEQYF
TRBJ2-5	NA	TRBV9	few	TGTGCCAGCAGCGTAGACCAGGCCGTGGAGACCCAGTACTTC	CASSVDQAVETQYF
TRBJ1-2	TRBD1	TRBV12-3/TRBV12-4	NA	TGTGCCAGCAGCCAGGGGGCGGAAGGCTACACCTTC	CASSQGAEGYTF
TRBJ2-3	NA	TRBV24-1	NA	TGTGCCACCATGGGGAACGGGGCAGATACGCAGTATTTT	CATMGNGADTQYF
TRBJ1-1	TRBD1	TRBV11-1	NA	TGTGCCAGCAGCTTCGACAGGGTGGGGACTGAAGCTTTCTTT	CASSFDRVGTEAFF
TRBJ2-1	NA	TRBV5-6	NA	TGTGCCAGCAGCTTTGGGACTTACAATGAGCAGTTCTTC	CASSFGTYNEQFF
TRBJ1-2	TRBD1	TRBV6-5	NA	TGTGCCAGCAGTCATCCCCAGGGGGCCAACTATGGCTACACCTTC	CASSHPQGANYGYTF
TRBJ2-7	TRBD2	TRBV5-1	NA	TGCGCCAGCAGCCCCCGGGACGGGAGGTTAGACGAGCAGTACTTC	CASSPRDGRLDEQYF
TRBJ1-2	TRBD1	TRBV30	NA	TGTGCCTGGGGACGCCCGGGACAGGGTATGGGCTACACCTTC	CAWGRPGQGMGYTF
TRBJ2-7	TRBD1	TRBV4-1	once	TGCGCCAGCAGCCAAGAATCAGGGACAGCCTTCTACGAGCAGTACTTC	CASSQESGTAFYEQYF
TRBJ2-3	NA	TRBV9	NA	TGTGCCAGCAGCGTATTGAGTCTGGATACGCAGTATTTT	CASSVLSLDTQYF
TRBJ1-6	TRBD1	TRBV24-1	NA	TGTGCCACCAGCGGCCCCGGACAGGCCAATTCACCCCTCCACTTT	CATSGPGQANSPLHF
TRBJ2-7	NA	TRBV7-2	once	TGTGCCAGCAGCTTAGCGTCCAGGGCGAGCGAGCAGTACTTC	CASSLASRASEQYF
TRBJ2-7	TRBD1	TRBV9	few	TGTGCCAGCAGCGTAGAAGCAGGGGGCGTGGACGAGCAGTACTTC	CASSVEAGGVDEQYF
TRBJ1-3	NA	TRBV7-2	NA	TGTGCCAGCAGCTTAGGGGCAACCGGAAACACCATATATTTT	CASSLGATGNTIYF
TRBJ2-7	TRBD1	TRBV28	NA	TGTGCCAGCAGTGTACAGGGGGACGAGCAGTACTTC	CASSVQGDEQYF
TRBJ1-1	TRBD1	TRBV5-1	NA	TGCGCCAGCAGCTTGGGAGGGGGCACTAAGGGTGAAGCTTTCTTT	CASSLGGGTKGEAFF
TRBJ2-7	NA	TRBV5-1	NA	TGCGCCAGCAGGGGCACAGGGAGCCACGAGCAGTACTTC	CASRGTGSHEQYF
TRBJ2-3	TRBD2	TRBV4-1	once	TGCGCCAGCAGCCAAGATCGGACTAGCGGGGAGACAGATACGCAGTATTTT	CASSQDRTSGETDTQYF
TRBJ2-3	NA	TRBV7-2	NA	TGTGCCAGCAGCCCGGTAGCAGATACGCAGTATTTT	CASSPVADTQYF
TRBJ2-3	TRBD1	TRBV3-1/TRBV3-2	NA	TGTGCCAGCAGCCCCTTCTGGGCAGGGGGTAGGACAGATACGCAGTATTTT	CASSPFWAGGRTDTQYF
TRBJ2-1	TRBD2	TRBV6-6	NA	TGTGCCAGCAGTTCGGGGCGGGGGGTTAACAATGAGCAGTTCTTC	CASSSGRGVNNEQFF
TRBJ2-7	NA	TRBV4-1	NA	TGCGCCAGCAGCCTAACCACAGGCTACGAGCAGTACTTC	CASSLTTGYEQYF
TRBJ2-6	NA	TRBV2	NA	TGTGCCATCGAAGGGGGCTCTGGGGCCAACGTCCTGACTTTC	CAIEGGSGANVLTF
TRBJ2-2	NA	TRBV2	NA	TGTGCCAGCAGTGGTCTACAGGGTGGCGGGGAGCTGTTTTTT	CASSGLQGGGELFF
TRBJ2-7	TRBD1	TRBV25-1	NA	TGTGCCAGCAGTGAATCAGTGTTAGACGGGACAGGGGGAATCGAGCAGTACTTC	CASSESVLDGTGGIEQYF
TRBJ2-7	TRBD1	TRBV25-1	NA	TGTGCCAGCAGTGACCCTGGGACAGGGGACAACGAGCAGTACTTC	CASSDPGTGDNEQYF
TRBJ1-5	NA	TRBV9	NA	TGTGCCAGCAGCCCCGGACAGTCCAATCAGCCCCAGCATTTT	CASSPGQSNQPQHF
TRBJ1-2	NA	TRBV24-1	NA	TGTGCCACCAGTGATACTTACTATGGCTACACCTTC	CATSDTYYGYTF
TRBJ2-2	NA	TRBV9	NA	TGTGCCAGCAGCGAGTCGGGGTTCGGGGAGCTGTTTTTT	CASSESGFGELFF
TRBJ1-2	NA	TRBV15	NA	TGTGCCACCAGCAGAGATCCCAGCTACTCTAGCGGCTACACCTTC	CATSRDPSYSSGYTF
TRBJ2-3	NA	TRBV6-6	NA	TGTGCCAGCAGTTACTCCCGGAGCACAGATACGCAGTATTTT	CASSYSRSTDTQYF
TRBJ2-2	NA	TRBV10-1	NA	TGCGCCAGCAGTGAGTCGCGGGGATACCCCGGGGAGCTGTTTTTT	CASSESRGYPGELFF
TRBJ1-1	NA	TRBV12-5	NA	TGTGCTAGTGGTAGCCTGGGCGGGGGACTAAACACTGAAGCTTTCTTT	CASGSLGGGLNTEAFF
TRBJ1-2	NA	TRBV10-3	NA	TGTGCCATCAGTGCCAGGGGTGAAGGCTACACCTTC	CAISARGEGYTF
TRBJ1-2	NA	TRBV6-5	NA	TGTGCCAGCAGAACCATCGGACATACCTATTTCGGCTACACCTTC	CASRTIGHTYFGYTF
TRBJ1-1	NA	TRBV7-9	NA	TGTGCCAGCAGCCCCTCAGGTGGGGGCCCTGAAGCTTTCTTT	CASSPSGGGPEAFF
TRBJ1-1	NA	TRBV6-5	NA	TGTGCCAGCAACCATAGACAGGAGACCCAAGCTTTCTTT	CASNHRQETQAFF
TRBJ1-1	NA	TRBV6-1	NA	TGTGCCAGCAGTGAATTTCGACAGGACCCTGAAGCTTTCTTT	CASSEFRQDPEAFF
TRBJ1-5	NA	TRBV3-1/TRBV3-2	NA	TGTGCCAGCAGCCAAGCTCAGATAGGGAGTGGGCCCCAGCATTTT	CASSQAQIGSGPQHF
TRBJ2-4	NA	TRBV5-5	NA	TGTGCCAGCAGCTCCAGGGAACCAGACGTGCTAGCCAAAAACATTCAGTACTTC	CASSSREPDVLAKNIQYF
TRBJ2-7	NA	TRBV6-6	NA	TGTGCCAGCAGTTACTCACGGGTCTACGAGCAGTACTTC	CASSYSRVYEQYF
TRBJ2-2	TRBD1	TRBV5-5	NA	TGTGCCAGCAGCAAAAACAGGGGGGAGAACACCGGGGAGCTGTTTTTT	CASSKNRGENTGELFF
TRBJ1-1	NA	TRBV7-9	NA	TGTGCCAGCAGCTTAACTGGTGCCGATTATACTGAAGCTTTCTTT	CASSLTGADYTEAFF
TRBJ1-6	TRBD1	TRBV27	NA	TGTGCCAGCAGTTTTGGGACTCACCGACAGGGTTCACCCCTCCACTTT	CASSFGTHRQGSPLHF
TRBJ1-2	NA	TRBV9	NA	TGTGCCAGCAGCGCAAGGCATGGCGGCTATGGCTACACCTTC	CASSARHGGYGYTF
TRBJ2-3	TRBD2	TRBV3-1/TRBV3-2	NA	TGTGCCAGCAGCCAGGAAAGACTAGCGGGGGTCCGGGATACGCAGTATTTT	CASSQERLAGVRDTQYF